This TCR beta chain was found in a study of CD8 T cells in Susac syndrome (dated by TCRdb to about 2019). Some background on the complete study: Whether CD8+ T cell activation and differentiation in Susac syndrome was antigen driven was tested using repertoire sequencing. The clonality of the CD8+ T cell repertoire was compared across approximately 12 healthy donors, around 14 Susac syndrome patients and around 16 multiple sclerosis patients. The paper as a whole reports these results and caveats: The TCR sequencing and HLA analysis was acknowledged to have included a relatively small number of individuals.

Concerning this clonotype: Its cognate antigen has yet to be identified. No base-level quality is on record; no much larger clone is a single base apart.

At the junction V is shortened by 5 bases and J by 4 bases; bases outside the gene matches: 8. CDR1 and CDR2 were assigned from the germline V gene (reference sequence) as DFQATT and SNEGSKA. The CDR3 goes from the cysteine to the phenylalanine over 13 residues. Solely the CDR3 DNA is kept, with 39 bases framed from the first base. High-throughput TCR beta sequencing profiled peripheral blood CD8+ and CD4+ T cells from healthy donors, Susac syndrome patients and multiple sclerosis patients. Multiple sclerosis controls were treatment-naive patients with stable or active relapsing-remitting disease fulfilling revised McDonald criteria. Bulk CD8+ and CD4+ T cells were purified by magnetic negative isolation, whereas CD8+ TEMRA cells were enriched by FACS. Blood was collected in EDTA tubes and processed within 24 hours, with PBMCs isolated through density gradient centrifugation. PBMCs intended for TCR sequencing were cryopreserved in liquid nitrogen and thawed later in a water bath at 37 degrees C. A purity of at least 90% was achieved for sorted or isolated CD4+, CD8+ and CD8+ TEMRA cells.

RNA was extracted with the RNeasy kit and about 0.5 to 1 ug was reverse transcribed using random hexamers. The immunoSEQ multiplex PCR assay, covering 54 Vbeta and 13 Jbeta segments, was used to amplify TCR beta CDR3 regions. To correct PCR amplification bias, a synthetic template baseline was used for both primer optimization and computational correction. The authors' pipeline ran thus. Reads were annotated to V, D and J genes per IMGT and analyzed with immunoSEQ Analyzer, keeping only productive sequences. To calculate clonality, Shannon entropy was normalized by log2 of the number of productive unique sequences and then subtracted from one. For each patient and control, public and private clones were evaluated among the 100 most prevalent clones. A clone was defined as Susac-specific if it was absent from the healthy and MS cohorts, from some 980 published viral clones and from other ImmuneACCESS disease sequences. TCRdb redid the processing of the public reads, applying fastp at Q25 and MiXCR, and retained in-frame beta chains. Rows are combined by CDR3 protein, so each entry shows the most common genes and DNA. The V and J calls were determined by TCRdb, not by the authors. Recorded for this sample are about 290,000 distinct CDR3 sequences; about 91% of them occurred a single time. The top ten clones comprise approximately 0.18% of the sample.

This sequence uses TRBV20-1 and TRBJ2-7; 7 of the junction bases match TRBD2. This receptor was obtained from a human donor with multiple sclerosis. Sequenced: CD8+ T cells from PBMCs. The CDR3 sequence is CSAVRLAGYEQYF. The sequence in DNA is TGCAGTGCTGTGAGACTAGCCGGTTACGAGCAGTACTTC.